This T cell receptor (beta chain) comes out of a study of T-cell memory formation after mild COVID-19. Findings and caveats of the study: Day 15 to 85 contractors were CD4/CD8 balanced; later expanders leaned CD4+. The study found contracting CD4+ clones mainly in CM and EM and contracting CD8+ clones in EMRA.

The ends lost 6 bases at V and 6 bases at J; junction bases unmatched: 7. This CDR3 region has 13 residues. Looked up from germline, CDR1 is DFQATT and CDR2 is SNEGSKA (reference sequence). This clonotype has a handful of counts. What it binds is unknown. Using its own MiXCR run on the 5' RACE reads, TCRdb lists one record per CDR3 protein. The sample consists of more than 250,000 distinct CDR3 sequences, around 15% of them appearing once. The source is a man aged 18 to 30 who had mild COVID-19 (a few samples of this study predate the infection). Cell type and time point are not known. Source material: PBMCs or a T cell subset sorted from them (not recorded which). The chain has TRBV20-1 and TRBJ1-4; TRBD1 matches 7 bases. The CDR3 here is CSARQGLYEKLFF. Here the CDR3 DNA reads TGCAGTGCACGACAGGGACTTTATGAAAAACTGTTTTTT.